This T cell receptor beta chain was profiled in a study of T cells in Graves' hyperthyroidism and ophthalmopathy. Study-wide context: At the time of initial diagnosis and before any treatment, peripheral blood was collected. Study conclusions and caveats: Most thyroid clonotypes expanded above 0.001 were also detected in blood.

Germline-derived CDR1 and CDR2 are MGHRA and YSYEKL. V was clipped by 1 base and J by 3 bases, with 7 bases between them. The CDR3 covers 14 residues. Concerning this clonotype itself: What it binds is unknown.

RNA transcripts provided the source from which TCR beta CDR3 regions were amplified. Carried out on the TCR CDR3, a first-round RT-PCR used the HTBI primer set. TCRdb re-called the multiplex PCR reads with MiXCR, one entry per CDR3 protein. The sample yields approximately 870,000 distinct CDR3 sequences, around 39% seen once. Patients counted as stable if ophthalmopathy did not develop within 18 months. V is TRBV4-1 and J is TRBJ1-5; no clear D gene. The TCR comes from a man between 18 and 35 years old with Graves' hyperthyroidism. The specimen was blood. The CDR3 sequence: CASSQGPDNQPQHF. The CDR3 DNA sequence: TGCGCCAGCAGCCAAGGACCGGACAATCAGCCCCAGCATTTT.